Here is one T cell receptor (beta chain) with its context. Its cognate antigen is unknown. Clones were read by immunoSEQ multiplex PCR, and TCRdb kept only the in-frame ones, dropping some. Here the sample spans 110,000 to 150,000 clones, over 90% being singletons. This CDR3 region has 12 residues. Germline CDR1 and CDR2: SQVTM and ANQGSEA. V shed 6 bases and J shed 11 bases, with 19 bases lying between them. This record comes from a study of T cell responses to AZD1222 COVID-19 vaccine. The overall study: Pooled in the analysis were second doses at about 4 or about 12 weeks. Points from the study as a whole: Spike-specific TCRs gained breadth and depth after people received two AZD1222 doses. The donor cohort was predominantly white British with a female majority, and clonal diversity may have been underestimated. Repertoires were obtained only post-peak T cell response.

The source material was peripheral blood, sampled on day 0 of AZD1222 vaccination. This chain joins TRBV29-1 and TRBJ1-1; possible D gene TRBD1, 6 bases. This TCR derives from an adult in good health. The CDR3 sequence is CSVDRDRTVAFF. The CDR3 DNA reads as TGCAGCGTCGACAGAGACAGGACTGTGGCTTTCTTT.